These 2 T cell receptor beta chains were sequenced from one sample in a study of PD-L1 blockade in urothelial cancer. Sequenced by immunoSEQ multiplex PCR; TCRdb stores in-frame clones only, minus some. The table has tens of thousands of clones, approximately 40% seen once. This specimen consisted of tumor tissue, obtained before atezolizumab (anti-PD-L1) treatment. All receptors derive from a man in his sixties with urothelial cancer.

In its sample, this clone was seen many times. The CDR3 region has the DNA TGTGCCAGCAGCTTAGTAAGCGGGAGAGCAGATACGCAGTATTTT. This encodes CASSLVSGRADTQYF. V usage is TRBV11-3 and J usage is TRBJ2-3; 8 nucleotides line up with TRBD2. Germline V gives CDR1 SGHNT, CDR2 YENEEA. V was pared by 1 base and J by 4 bases, with 4 bases of the junction left unmatched. The CDR3 length is 15 residues.

The chain uses TRBV29-1 and TRBJ2-1, with D perhaps TRBD1 or TRBD2 (5 bases each). Germline CDR1 reads SQVTM; CDR2 reads ANQGSEA. The CDR3 length is 14 residues. Trimming shortened V by 3 bases and J by 4 bases, and 13 bases separated the two germline ends. CDR3 sequence: CSVDPGRRYNEQFF. CDR3 nucleotides: TGCAGCGTTGATCCAGGGAGACGTTACAATGAGCAGTTCTTC.